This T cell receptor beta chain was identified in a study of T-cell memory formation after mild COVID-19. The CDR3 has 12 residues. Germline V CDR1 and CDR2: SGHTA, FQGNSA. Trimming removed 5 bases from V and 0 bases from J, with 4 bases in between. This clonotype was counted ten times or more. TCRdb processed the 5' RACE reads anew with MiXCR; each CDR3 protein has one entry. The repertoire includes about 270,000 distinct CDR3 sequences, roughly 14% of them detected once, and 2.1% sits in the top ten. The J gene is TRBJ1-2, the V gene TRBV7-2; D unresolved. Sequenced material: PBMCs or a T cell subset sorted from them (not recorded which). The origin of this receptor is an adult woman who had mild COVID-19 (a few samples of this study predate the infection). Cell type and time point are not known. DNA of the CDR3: TGTGCCAGCAGCAAAGCTAACTATGGCTACACCTTC. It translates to CASSKANYGYTF.